These T cell receptor beta chains were read from a single sample in a study of graft-versus-host responses after intestinal transplantation. TCRdb keeps only in-frame clones here, not all; method: immunoSEQ multiplex PCR. The table shows approximately 88,000 clones, with around 93% occurring only once. The antigens for these receptors are not known. This sample comprised unstimulated CD4+ T cells sorted from spleen or lymph node cells, obtained before transplant. The origin of the receptors is a human donor who was the organ donor for an intestinal transplant. Each CDR3 is given with its conserved first and last residue. The D gene is left open where the match is weak. The size of a clone is reported for some rows only, either as once, few or many, or as a class for expanded clones.

d_call	v_call	j_call	clone_size	cdr3_aa	cdr3_nt
TRBD2	TRBV6-4	TRBJ2-3	once	CASSPQGGGSTDTQYF	TGTGCCAGCAGTCCACAAGGCGGGGGTAGCACAGATACGCAGTATTTT
NA	TRBV30	TRBJ2-1	NA	CAWVTGNEQFF	TGTGCCTGGGTTACAGGGAATGAGCAGTTCTTC
NA	TRBV14	TRBJ2-3	NA	CASSLGGVLGRQIYTDTQYF	TGTGCCAGCAGCCTAGGTGGGGTACTAGGTCGACAGATTTACACAGATACGCAGTATTTT
NA	TRBV7-2	TRBJ1-5	NA	CASSLKSGYNQPQHF	TGTGCCAGCAGCTTAAAGTCGGGATACAATCAGCCCCAGCATTTT
NA	TRBV7-7	TRBJ2-2	NA	CASSLGVSRDTGELFF	TGTGCCAGCAGCTTAGGGGTTTCGAGGGACACCGGGGAGCTGTTTTTT
NA	TRBV5-4	TRBJ2-7	once	CASSSLSSHDDYEQYF	TGTGCCAGCAGTTCTCTGTCTAGTCACGATGACTACGAGCAGTACTTC
TRBD1	TRBV30	TRBJ2-3	NA	CAWSVGLGGQGPDTQYF	TGTGCCTGGAGTGTAGGGCTGGGGGGACAGGGCCCAGATACGCAGTATTTT
NA	TRBV5-4	TRBJ1-1	NA	CASSLGGGLYTEAFF	TGTGCCAGCAGCTTGGGGGGAGGTTTGTACACTGAAGCTTTCTTT
TRBD1	TRBV6-5	TRBJ2-2	NA	CASSYSPTGRTGELFF	TGTGCCAGCAGTTACTCACCGACAGGGAGAACCGGGGAGCTGTTTTTT
NA	TRBV7-9	TRBJ1-1	NA	CASSSKSFGTEAFF	TGTGCCAGCAGCTCCAAGAGTTTCGGTACTGAAGCTTTCTTT
TRBD1	TRBV6-1	TRBJ1-1	NA	CASSTGVRNTEAFF	TGTGCCAGCTCAACAGGGGTCCGAAACACTGAAGCTTTCTTT
NA	TRBV9	TRBJ2-7	NA	CASNSGSSYEQYF	TGTGCCAGCAACTCGGGGAGCTCCTACGAGCAGTACTTC
NA	TRBV6-6	TRBJ1-2	few	CASSPGFYGYTF	TGTGCCAGCAGTCCAGGGTTCTATGGCTACACCTTC
NA	TRBV6-1	TRBJ1-5	NA	CASSALSTAKVGPQHF	TGTGCCAGCAGTGCGCTAAGTACCGCTAAGGTGGGACCCCAGCATTTT
NA	TRBV11-2	TRBJ2-4	once	CASSSIRDTKKNEYF	TGTGCCAGCAGCTCGATCCGGGACACGAAGAAAAACGAGTACTTC
NA	TRBV11-1	TRBJ2-7	NA	CASSYRAGQPYEQYF	TGTGCCAGCAGCTATAGGGCAGGCCAGCCCTACGAGCAGTACTTC
NA	TRBV28	TRBJ2-7	few	CASSLWGGDLNYEQYF	TGTGCCAGCAGTTTATGGGGGGGCGATTTAAACTACGAGCAGTACTTC
NA	TRBV4-1	TRBJ2-7	NA	CASMEGYEQYF	TGCGCCAGCATGGAGGGGTACGAGCAGTACTTC
NA	TRBV27	TRBJ1-1	NA	CASSKIGESRVNTEAFF	TGTGCCAGCAGTAAAATAGGGGAGAGCAGGGTGAACACTGAAGCTTTCTTT
NA	TRBV5-1	TRBJ1-3	NA	CASSLGLQSGNTIYF	TGCGCCAGCAGCTTGGGACTTCAATCCGGAAACACCATATATTTT
NA	TRBV18	TRBJ2-7	NA	CASSPTETKPYEQYF	TGTGCCAGCTCACCGACAGAAACGAAGCCCTACGAGCAGTACTTC
TRBD2	TRBV7-2	TRBJ2-3	NA	CASSATSAPADTQYF	TGTGCCAGCAGCGCGACTAGCGCGCCCGCAGATACGCAGTATTTT
TRBD2	TRBV4-3	TRBJ2-7	NA	CASSQDQPGGVYEQYF	TGCGCCAGCAGCCAAGATCAGCCGGGGGGAGTCTACGAGCAGTACTTC
NA	TRBV20-1	TRBJ1-1	NA	CSVIGAFF	TGCAGTGTTATAGGGGCTTTCTTT
TRBD1	TRBV6-1	TRBJ1-2	NA	CASSLTGAGYGYTF	TGTGCCAGCAGTCTGACAGGGGCGGGCTATGGCTACACCTTC
TRBD1	TRBV5-5	TRBJ1-2	NA	CASSWGTGAYGYTF	TGTGCCAGCAGCTGGGGAACAGGGGCCTATGGCTACACCTTC
TRBD1	TRBV9	TRBJ1-1	NA	CASTRQGETEAFF	TGTGCCAGCACCAGACAGGGGGAGACTGAAGCTTTCTTT
NA	TRBV5-4	TRBJ1-1	NA	CASSLGPPGRTEAFF	TGTGCCAGCAGCTTGGGGCCCCCGGGGAGGACTGAAGCTTTCTTT
NA	TRBV7-2	TRBJ2-5	once	CASSLDRGTQETQYF	TGTGCCAGCAGCTTAGATCGAGGGACCCAAGAGACCCAGTACTTC
NA	TRBV18	TRBJ2-7	NA	CASSPPGDRLRPYEQYF	TGTGCCAGCTCACCACCGGGAGACAGGCTACGACCCTACGAGCAGTACTTC
NA	TRBV6-1	TRBJ2-3	NA	CASERNTQYF	TGTGCCAGCGAGAGGAACACGCAGTATTTT
NA	TRBV5-1	TRBJ1-4	NA	CASSLGEGKLFF	TGCGCCAGCAGCTTGGGGGAGGGAAAACTGTTTTTT
TRBD1	TRBV4-3	TRBJ2-7	NA	CASSEQGLTYEQYF	TGCGCCAGCAGCGAACAGGGGCTTACCTACGAGCAGTACTTC